This TCR beta chain comes out of a study of blood T cell repertoires in COVID-19. Study-level background: Acute and convalescent COVID-19 specimens originated in the United States, Italy and Spain. T cells, B-cell-depleted T cells, or PBMCs provided the cDNA or gDNA that served as material.

The authors' processing: Amplification from reference gene primers served as the basis for estimated nucleated cell counts. TCRdb's table, derived via immunoSEQ multiplex PCR, lists solely in-frame clones and lacks some. The D gene and trimming were derived from the DNA, and the V and J assignments and clone size from that table. The sample records 39,000 or so clones, about 81% being singletons. The source of this sequence is a man in his forties or fifties with active or convalescent COVID-19. Sequenced: peripheral blood.

This CDR3 reads CASNGAGGPTDTQYF. The CDR3 DNA reads TGTGCCAGCAATGGAGCGGGAGGACCCACAGATACGCAGTATTTT. This chain links TRBV9 with TRBJ2-3, with 9 bases matching TRBD2. From germline, CDR1 is SGDLS and CDR2 YYNGEE. The CDR3 length is 15 residues. Germline trimming cut 6 bases from V and 2 bases from J; bases unmatched to any gene: 7.